The rows below give T cell receptor beta chains drawn from one sample of a study of PD-1 blockade in mismatch repair-deficient tumors. The table came from immunoSEQ multiplex PCR; TCRdb's copy has only in-frame clones and leaves some out. The data hold approximately 100,000 clones, with 70% to 85% observed a single time. The input for sequencing was peripheral blood, taken roughly 35 weeks after starting pembrolizumab. These receptors were taken from an adult with mismatch repair-deficient cancer. The CDR3 runs from the conserved cysteine through the conserved F or W. The order of the fields is CDR3 DNA, CDR3 protein, clone size, D gene, V gene, J gene. D genes are given only for firm matches. Expanded clones are given a class, and other clones once, few, many or no size at all.

cdr3_nt: TGTGCCAGTAGTCCCGGACAGGGTATAGGTCAGCCCCAGCATTTT; cdr3_aa: CASSPGQGIGQPQHF; clone_size: NA; d_call: TRBD1; v_call: TRBV19; j_call: TRBJ1-5
cdr3_nt: TGTGCCAGCAGCTTGCAGGTGTGGCAGCCCCAGCATTTT; cdr3_aa: CASSLQVWQPQHF; clone_size: few; d_call: NA; v_call: TRBV7-6; j_call: TRBJ1-5
cdr3_nt: TGTGCCAGCGGGGGAGAACAGGGGAACTTCGGCGGCTACACCTTC; cdr3_aa: CASGGEQGNFGGYTF; clone_size: NA; d_call: TRBD1; v_call: TRBV2; j_call: TRBJ1-2
cdr3_nt: TGTGCCAGCAGCTCCTCTCAGGGAGCATCCACCGAGCAGTACTTC; cdr3_aa: CASSSSQGASTEQYF; clone_size: NA; d_call: NA; v_call: TRBV7-3; j_call: TRBJ2-7
cdr3_nt: TGTGCCAGTAGTATGGTCAGAACCTATGGCTACACCTTC; cdr3_aa: CASSMVRTYGYTF; clone_size: NA; d_call: NA; v_call: TRBV19; j_call: TRBJ1-2
cdr3_nt: TGCGCCAGCAGTCCGACTAGCGGGAGGGGCGAGACCCAGTACTTC; cdr3_aa: CASSPTSGRGETQYF; clone_size: NA; d_call: TRBD2; v_call: TRBV4-1; j_call: TRBJ2-5
cdr3_nt: TGTGCCAGCAGCGACGGACAGCTTAACACTGAAGCTTTCTTT; cdr3_aa: CASSDGQLNTEAFF; clone_size: NA; d_call: NA; v_call: TRBV9; j_call: TRBJ1-1
cdr3_nt: TGTGCCATCAGTGACGGGACAGGGGGGGCCGGGGAGCTGTTTTTT; cdr3_aa: CAISDGTGGAGELFF; clone_size: few; d_call: TRBD1; v_call: TRBV10-3; j_call: TRBJ2-2
cdr3_nt: TGCAGCGTTATACAAGACTATGGCTACACCTTC; cdr3_aa: CSVIQDYGYTF; clone_size: NA; d_call: NA; v_call: TRBV29-1; j_call: TRBJ1-2
cdr3_nt: TGTGCCAGCAGCTCTAGCGGGAGGGTTGCCGGGGAGCTGTTTTTT; cdr3_aa: CASSSSGRVAGELFF; clone_size: NA; d_call: TRBD2; v_call: TRBV5-6; j_call: TRBJ2-2
cdr3_nt: TGCGCCAGCCAAGACAGGGGGCAAGGAAGTGGCACAGATACGCAGTATTTT; cdr3_aa: CASQDRGQGSGTDTQYF; clone_size: NA; d_call: TRBD1; v_call: TRBV5-1; j_call: TRBJ2-3
cdr3_nt: TGTGCCAGCAGCTTAGCGGCGGGGTATGGCTACACCTTC; cdr3_aa: CASSLAAGYGYTF; clone_size: NA; d_call: NA; v_call: TRBV7-2; j_call: TRBJ1-2
cdr3_nt: TGTGCCAGCAGAACTAGCGGGAGAATGACCGGGGAGCTGTTTTTT; cdr3_aa: CASRTSGRMTGELFF; clone_size: NA; d_call: TRBD2; v_call: TRBV2; j_call: TRBJ2-2
cdr3_nt: TGCGCCAGCAGCCAAGTCTATACGGGACTAGCTTTCTCCGGGGAGCTGTTTTTT; cdr3_aa: CASSQVYTGLAFSGELFF; clone_size: NA; d_call: TRBD2; v_call: TRBV4-1; j_call: TRBJ2-2
cdr3_nt: TGTGCCAGCAGCACCATGACAGGGGGGTTGTCTGAAGCTTTCTTT; cdr3_aa: CASSTMTGGLSEAFF; clone_size: NA; d_call: TRBD1; v_call: TRBV7-2; j_call: TRBJ1-1
cdr3_nt: TGCGCCAGCAGCCAAGAGTCGTTGGGGAACACTGAAGCTTTCTTT; cdr3_aa: CASSQESLGNTEAFF; clone_size: NA; d_call: NA; v_call: TRBV4-1; j_call: TRBJ1-1
cdr3_nt: TGCAGCGTTGAAAGTACAGTCTATGGCTACACCTTC; cdr3_aa: CSVESTVYGYTF; clone_size: many; d_call: NA; v_call: TRBV29-1; j_call: TRBJ1-2
cdr3_nt: TGCGCCAGCAGGGGGGGGCTACAGGGGACTCTCTATGGCTACACCTTC; cdr3_aa: CASRGGLQGTLYGYTF; clone_size: NA; d_call: TRBD1; v_call: TRBV4-1; j_call: TRBJ1-2
cdr3_nt: TGTGCCAGCAGCTTACTCGGGACTAGCGGGGACGAGCAGTACTTC; cdr3_aa: CASSLLGTSGDEQYF; clone_size: NA; d_call: TRBD2; v_call: TRBV7-9; j_call: TRBJ2-7
cdr3_nt: TGCGCCAGCAGCACCAGGGACGGTATTTCCTACGAGCAGTACTTC; cdr3_aa: CASSTRDGISYEQYF; clone_size: NA; d_call: NA; v_call: TRBV4-1; j_call: TRBJ2-7
cdr3_nt: TGTGCCAGCTGGGGACAGGGAGAGACCCAGTACTTC; cdr3_aa: CASWGQGETQYF; clone_size: NA; d_call: TRBD1; v_call: TRBV2; j_call: TRBJ2-5
cdr3_nt: TGCGCCAGCAGCGCCATAGCCGGGACAGGGGCGGGGATCTCCTACGAGCAGTACTTC; cdr3_aa: CASSAIAGTGAGISYEQYF; clone_size: NA; d_call: TRBD1; v_call: TRBV5-1; j_call: TRBJ2-7
cdr3_nt: TGTGCCACCAGTCTCTCTTACCGGTATGATCAGCCCCAGCATTTT; cdr3_aa: CATSLSYRYDQPQHF; clone_size: NA; d_call: NA; v_call: TRBV15; j_call: TRBJ1-5
cdr3_nt: TGTGCCAGCAGCTTAGAGAGGAACACTGAAGCTTTCTTT; cdr3_aa: CASSLERNTEAFF; clone_size: NA; d_call: NA; v_call: TRBV7-9; j_call: TRBJ1-1
cdr3_nt: TGTGCCAGCAGCTTACTCGTTGAGACCCAGTACTTC; cdr3_aa: CASSLLVETQYF; clone_size: NA; d_call: NA; v_call: TRBV7-2; j_call: TRBJ2-5
cdr3_nt: TGTGCCAGCAGCCTAGATCGACTGCTCTCCTACAATGAGCAGTTCTTC; cdr3_aa: CASSLDRLLSYNEQFF; clone_size: NA; d_call: NA; v_call: TRBV7-9; j_call: TRBJ2-1
cdr3_nt: TGTGCCAGCAGCTTGGGCAGATTGAACACTGAAGCTTTCTTT; cdr3_aa: CASSLGRLNTEAFF; clone_size: NA; d_call: NA; v_call: TRBV5-4; j_call: TRBJ1-1
cdr3_nt: TGTGCCAGCAGTGTACAGAAGAACACCGGGGAGCTGTTTTTT; cdr3_aa: CASSVQKNTGELFF; clone_size: few; d_call: NA; v_call: TRBV2; j_call: TRBJ2-2
cdr3_nt: TGTGCCAGCAGCGTAGAGCCGGACAGGGCAGGGAACTATGGCTACACCTTC; cdr3_aa: CASSVEPDRAGNYGYTF; clone_size: NA; d_call: TRBD1; v_call: TRBV9; j_call: TRBJ1-2
cdr3_nt: TGCGCCAGCAGCTTGGACGCCGAGAACTATGGCTACACCTTC; cdr3_aa: CASSLDAENYGYTF; clone_size: NA; d_call: NA; v_call: TRBV5-1; j_call: TRBJ1-2
cdr3_nt: TGTGCCAGCAGTGAGGCGGTCATGAACACTGAAGCTTTCTTT; cdr3_aa: CASSEAVMNTEAFF; clone_size: once; d_call: NA; v_call: TRBV6-1; j_call: TRBJ1-1
cdr3_nt: TGTGCCAGCAGTTACGCCCCTAGCGGGAGCTCCTACGAGCAGTACTTC; cdr3_aa: CASSYAPSGSSYEQYF; clone_size: NA; d_call: TRBD2; v_call: TRBV6-6; j_call: TRBJ2-7
cdr3_nt: TGTGCCAGCAGGCGGACAGGGGGGAGAGGTGGCTACACCTTC; cdr3_aa: CASRRTGGRGGYTF; clone_size: NA; d_call: TRBD1; v_call: TRBV27; j_call: TRBJ1-2
cdr3_nt: TGTGCCAGCAGTTACAATAGCGGGAGCGAGGGAGAGCAGTTCTTC; cdr3_aa: CASSYNSGSEGEQFF; clone_size: NA; d_call: TRBD2; v_call: TRBV28; j_call: TRBJ2-1
cdr3_nt: TGCGCCAGCCCCGGCAGCTCAGACTCTGGAAACACCATATATTTT; cdr3_aa: CASPGSSDSGNTIYF; clone_size: NA; d_call: NA; v_call: TRBV10-1; j_call: TRBJ1-3
cdr3_nt: TGTGCCAGTAGTATACCGGGGAGCTCCTACAATGAGCAGTTCTTC; cdr3_aa: CASSIPGSSYNEQFF; clone_size: NA; d_call: NA; v_call: TRBV19; j_call: TRBJ2-1
cdr3_nt: TGCGCCAGCAGCCGGGGGGCGGGGACCTCATCGGGCGATACGCAGTATTTT; cdr3_aa: CASSRGAGTSSGDTQYF; clone_size: NA; d_call: NA; v_call: TRBV4-3; j_call: TRBJ2-3
cdr3_nt: TGTGCCAGCAGTGAGCTAGCAAGCACAGATACGCAGTATTTT; cdr3_aa: CASSELASTDTQYF; clone_size: NA; d_call: NA; v_call: TRBV6-4; j_call: TRBJ2-3
cdr3_nt: TGTGCCAGCAGCCCCTCCCTGGACAGCCCTGGGGCCAACGTCCTGACTTTC; cdr3_aa: CASSPSLDSPGANVLTF; clone_size: NA; d_call: NA; v_call: TRBV4-2; j_call: TRBJ2-6
cdr3_nt: TGTGCCAGCAGCTCCCGACAGAACTCCTACGAGCAGTACTTC; cdr3_aa: CASSSRQNSYEQYF; clone_size: NA; d_call: NA; v_call: TRBV7-9; j_call: TRBJ2-7
cdr3_nt: TGTGCCAGCAGTTTCGGGCGGGAGAGCTCCTACGAGCAGTACTTC; cdr3_aa: CASSFGRESSYEQYF; clone_size: NA; d_call: TRBD2; v_call: TRBV27; j_call: TRBJ2-7
cdr3_nt: TGCAGCGTTGAAGATATCTGGGAGCAGTTCTTC; cdr3_aa: CSVEDIWEQFF; clone_size: NA; d_call: NA; v_call: TRBV29-1; j_call: TRBJ2-1
cdr3_nt: TGTGCCAGCAGCCTGGGGGGGGCAACTAATGAAAAACTGTTTTTT; cdr3_aa: CASSLGGATNEKLFF; clone_size: NA; d_call: NA; v_call: TRBV9; j_call: TRBJ1-4
cdr3_nt: TGTGCCAGCAGCCCCTGGACAGGGAGCCTGATGAACACCGGGGAGCTGTTTTTT; cdr3_aa: CASSPWTGSLMNTGELFF; clone_size: NA; d_call: TRBD1; v_call: TRBV14; j_call: TRBJ2-2
cdr3_nt: TGTGCCAGCTCACCTATAGGTTCGGGGGAGCAGTACTTC; cdr3_aa: CASSPIGSGEQYF; clone_size: NA; d_call: NA; v_call: TRBV18; j_call: TRBJ2-7
cdr3_nt: TGTGCCAGCAGCCCGACGGGACAGTTCCACGAGCAGTACTTC; cdr3_aa: CASSPTGQFHEQYF; clone_size: NA; d_call: TRBD1; v_call: TRBV9; j_call: TRBJ2-7
cdr3_nt: TGTGCCAGCAGCTTACAGACCGGGGAGCTGTTTTTT; cdr3_aa: CASSLQTGELFF; clone_size: few; d_call: NA; v_call: TRBV7-3; j_call: TRBJ2-2
cdr3_nt: TGTGCCACCAGCAGGGACGCCTCTAGCACAGATACGCAGTATTTT; cdr3_aa: CATSRDASSTDTQYF; clone_size: NA; d_call: NA; v_call: TRBV15; j_call: TRBJ2-3